This record covers a single T cell receptor beta chain. What it binds is unknown. Sequencing used immunoSEQ multiplex PCR; TCRdb keeps in-frame clones, though not all of them. Of around 140,000 clones in the sample, around 85% were seen once. The source of the sample is a study of T cell responses to AZD1222 COVID-19 vaccine. Study-level background: Both about-4-week and about-12-week second-dose recipients were combined.

V was shortened by 1 base and J by 5 bases, with 8 bases between the two germline ends. This CDR3 comprises 13 residues. In germline, CDR1 is SGHAT, CDR2 FQNNGV. Study results and caveats: Donors were chiefly white British, with a greater number of females, and clonal diversity was perhaps underestimated. A rise in Spike-specific TCR breadth and depth followed two AZD1222 doses. Reportedly, nearly half of unique spike TCRs recognized epitopes outside B.1.351/B.1.1.7 mutations.

The clonotype was recovered from an adult in good health. This chain uses TRBV11-2 with TRBJ2-5; weak D call: TRBD1 (6 bases). This material consisted of peripheral blood, taken on day 0 of AZD1222 vaccination. The CDR3 bases are TGTGCCAGCAGCTTAGGCCAGGGGGAGACCCAGTACTTC. It specifies CASSLGQGETQYF.